Described below is a single TCR beta chain sequence and its context. Its antigen specificity is not known. Within one base of it there is no much larger clone, and no base qualities were kept. These data come from a study of shared clonotypes between healthy human individuals (dated by TCRdb to about 2020). Background on the whole study: A couple of women and a few men aged 18 to 49 years were included in the cohort. For each donor, CD4 naive and CD4 memory were each given three plates, CD8 naive was given two plates, and CD8 memory was given one plate. The study deeply sequenced blood TCR repertoires of 5 or 6 healthy adults to estimate repertoire size and the extent of clonotype sharing between individuals. To increase sequencing depth and limit assay-specific biases, TCR repertoire library preparation and sequencing were carried out by different laboratories using diverse techniques. Each donor's leukapheresis produced roughly between roughly 0.85 and 9 billion PBMCs. What the study reported, not specific to this receptor: Compared with non-shared clonotypes, clonotypes shared by all four sorted-subset donors had higher generation probabilities. Sampling was restricted to blood, and TCR repertoires in tissue are likely to differ from TCR repertoires in blood. Estimated clonotype richness was generally larger for naive than for memory subsets. The genetic and exposure-history diversity represented was limited by the small number of donors. Even with the large sequencing depth, rarefaction of the sorted-subset datasets indicated that sequencing was incomplete. Pairwise subsampling led to the expectation that sequencing depth would affect the degree of clonotype sharing among donors. Across several donors, roughly 5.1% of naive CD4, approximately 3.5% of naive CD8, 2.3% of memory CD4, and approximately 0.4% of memory CD8 clonotypes were shared.

TCR CDR3 regions were amplified from genomic DNA by multiplex PCR using the deep immunoSEQ assay. Extracted genomic DNA from each cell subset was spread evenly across all wells of several immunoSEQ 96-well plates, with each plate serving as a replicate. For sorted subsets, each replicate PCR was loaded with around 220 ng genomic DNA, equivalent to 30,000 or so T cell genomes. Purified libraries were measured with a Qubit 3.0 fluorometer, size-checked on a Bioanalyzer 2100, and measured again with the KAPA Library Quantification kit. Each immunoSEQ 96-well plate was sequenced on its own single-read 150-cycle Illumina NextSeq 550 flow cell. The study's own analysis went as follows. Because the immunoSEQ output included only junctional sequences and no quality scores, the filtering could not be the same as the filtering used for full-length reads. Sequences were annotated with PyIR, a Python wrapper for IgBLAST v1.9, using IMGT germline references to assign V/J genes and CDR3. Reads were removed for weak V/J assignments (E-value above 1e-6), missing CDR3, stop codons, out-of-frame junctions, or ambiguous translated residues. A V3J clonotype was defined by an identical inferred V gene, J gene, and CDR3 amino acid sequence. To compute the percentage overlap between repertoires, the number of shared unique clonotypes was divided by the size of the smaller repertoire. Repertoire richness was assessed with RTK rarefaction, the Chao1 estimator, and Recon v2.1 estimates of unobserved clonotypes. For all TCRbeta clonotypes obtained by the gDNA method from a handful of donors, generation probabilities were computed with OLGA. TCRdb took this table from immuneACCESS and kept in-frame rearrangements with V and J called. Such tables lack part of the clones; where checked against another copy, unresolved V genes explain under half of the gap, and the rest is unexplained. The V and J calls and clone size were taken over from that table, and D and trimming were inferred from the DNA. The sample table records around 1.4 million clones; approximately 98.5% of these occur just once. Jointly, the top ten make up over 0.3% of the sample.

The donors were healthy, HIV-negative adults with no recently reported acute infections or vaccinations. All donors were Caucasian adults living in Nashville, Tennessee, USA. CD4+ T cells were enriched through magnetic negative selection, after which naive cells were positively selected on CD45RA and the remaining negative fraction served as the memory subset. After blood collection by leukapheresis, PBMCs were isolated using Ficoll-Histopaque density gradient centrifugation and then cryopreserved in the vapor phase of liquid nitrogen. Analytical flow cytometry was used to check the purity and quantity of each magnetically sorted T cell population. Each sorted fraction had its genomic DNA isolated and then quantified by UV absorbance on a Nanodrop 2000c. Measured from the cysteine to the phenylalanine, the CDR3 is 16 residues long. The kept DNA is CDR3 alone, 48 bases in frame from the first base. The germline V gene provides CDR1 MGHRA and CDR2 YSYEKL. V was cut back by 2 bases and J by 8 bases, leaving a gap of 22 bases between them.

The sequence derives from a man aged 25-45 years in good health. The rearranged chain carries TRBV4-1 and TRBJ2-7; TRBD2 is a weak D gene call, 7 bases matching. Sequences were obtained from naive CD4+ T cells sorted from blood. The sample's cell subset or site label is to be understood as: CD45RA+ positively selected. The CDR3 protein is CASSQPGGQPSVKQYF. The DNA reads TGCGCCAGCAGCCAACCGGGGGGACAACCCTCGGTGAAGCAGTACTTC.